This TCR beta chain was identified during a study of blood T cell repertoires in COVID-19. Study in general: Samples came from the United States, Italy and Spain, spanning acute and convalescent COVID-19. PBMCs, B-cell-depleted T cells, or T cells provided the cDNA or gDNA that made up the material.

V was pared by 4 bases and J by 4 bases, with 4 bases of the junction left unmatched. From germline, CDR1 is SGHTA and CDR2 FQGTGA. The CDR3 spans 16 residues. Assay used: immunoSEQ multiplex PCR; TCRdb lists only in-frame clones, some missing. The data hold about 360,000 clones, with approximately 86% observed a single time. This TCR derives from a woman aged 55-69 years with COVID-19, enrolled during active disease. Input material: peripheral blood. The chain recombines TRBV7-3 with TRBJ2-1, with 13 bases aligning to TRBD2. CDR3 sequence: CASSSRTSGGYNEQFF. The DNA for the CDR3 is TGTGCCAGCAGCTCACGGACTAGCGGGGGATACAATGAGCAGTTCTTC. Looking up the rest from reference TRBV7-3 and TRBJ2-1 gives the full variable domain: GAGVSQTPSNKVTEKGKYVELRCDPISGHTALYWYRQSLGQGPEFLIYFQGTGAADDSGLPNDRFFAVRPEGSVSTLKIQRTERGDSAVYLCASSSRTSGGYNEQFFGPGTRLTVL.